These 11 T cell receptor beta chains were all obtained from the same sample, sequenced in a study of shared clonotypes between healthy human individuals. Data came from immunoSEQ multiplex PCR; TCRdb stores just in-frame clones and leaves some out. In the table there are approximately 740,000 clones, about 74% of which are singletons. Material for sequencing was memory CD4+ T cells sorted from blood. Subset defined: CD45RA-negative fraction. These receptor sequences come from a woman in her thirties in good health.

This clone was counted only a few times. The V gene is TRBV5-6, the J gene TRBJ2-2, with D unresolved. Trimming cost V 4 bases and J 4 bases, with 11 bases left between them. CDR1 is SGHDT, CDR2 YYEEEE, per germline. The CDR3 is 14 amino acids. The CDR3 coding sequence is TGTGCCAGCAGCCTCTCAGGTTTCACCGGGGAGCTGTTTTTT. It codes for CASSLSGFTGELFF. The full variable domain, with the rest looked up from reference TRBV5-6 and TRBJ2-2, is DAGVTQSPTHLIKTRGQQVTLRCSPKSGHDTVSWYQQALGQGPQFIFQYYEEEERQRGNFPDRFSGHQFPNYSSELNVNALLLGDSALYLCASSLSGFTGELFFGEGSRLTVL.

This chain connects TRBV19 to TRBJ2-3, with 9 bases identical to TRBD2. Germline CDR1 is LNHDA and CDR2 is SQIVND (reference sequence). J lost 0 bases, V lost 3 bases, and 4 bases had no gene match. This CDR3 is 16 amino acids long. The CDR3 spells CASSMTSGASTDTQYF. The CDR3 DNA is TGTGCCAGTAGTATGACTAGCGGAGCTAGCACAGATACGCAGTATTTT.

The CDR3 region is CASSPYPVAGRTLEAFF. The CDR3 DNA sequence: TGTGCCAGCTCACCATATCCTGTAGCCGGACGAACACTGGAAGCTTTCTTT. The V and J genes are TRBV18 and TRBJ1-1, with D unresolved. Germline loops: CDR1 KGHSH, CDR2 LQKENI. This CDR3 contains 17 residues. V was shortened by 2 bases and J by 8 bases, with 24 bases between the two germline ends.

The CDR3 reads CSADRPVEQFF. CDR3 coding DNA: TGCAGTGCGGACCGACCGGTTGAGCAGTTCTTC. V usage is TRBV20-1 and J usage is TRBJ2-1; D remains ambiguous. There are 11 residues in the CDR3. The V end was cut by 6 bases, the J end by 9 bases, with 12 bases between. Germline-derived CDR1 and CDR2 are DFQATT and SNEGSKA (reference sequence).

Here the CDR3 reads CASADASRGEKLFF. In nucleotides, the CDR3 is TGCGCCAGCGCGGACGCTTCCCGTGGTGAAAAACTGTTTTTT. The V gene is TRBV5-1, the J gene TRBJ1-4, with unresolved D. This CDR3 spans 14 amino acids. Trimming cost V 7 bases and J 7 bases, with 17 bases left between them. From germline, CDR1 is SGHRS and CDR2 YFSETQ.

The CDR3 here is CASSLRGQGGEQFF. CDR3 nucleotide sequence: TGTGCCAGCAGTTTACGGGGACAGGGGGGAGAGCAGTTCTTC. The genes are TRBV27 and TRBJ2-1, with 11 nucleotides matching TRBD1. Germline V gene sequence: CDR1 MNHEY, CDR2 SMNVEV (reference sequence). The CDR3 has 14 residues. V lost 2 bases and J lost 10; bases outside the gene matches: 4.

V and J are TRBV19 and TRBJ2-1; 10 bases line up with TRBD1. V was pared by 4 bases and J by 2 bases, with 5 bases of the junction left unmatched. CDR3 length: 16 amino acids. In germline, CDR1 is LNHDA, CDR2 SQIVND (reference sequence). CDR3 in amino acids: CASSRGTGVTYNEQFF. Written as DNA, the CDR3 is TGTGCCAGTAGTAGGGGGACAGGGGTAACCTACAATGAGCAGTTCTTC.

The chain couples TRBV11-2 to TRBJ1-1; TRBD1 is a possible D gene (5 bases). The germline V and J ends were trimmed by 5 bases and 2 bases, with 12 bases remaining between them. The length of the CDR3 is 14 residues. Germline loops: CDR1 SGHAT, CDR2 FQNNGV. The CDR3 region is CASSPPGQNTEAFF. In nucleotides, the CDR3 is TGTGCCAGCAGCCCTCCCGGACAAAACACTGAAGCTTTCTTT. Filled out from reference TRBV11-2 and TRBJ1-1, the complete variable domain reads EAGVAQSPRYKIIEKRQSVAFWCNPISGHATLYWYQQILGQGPKLLIQFQNNGVVDDSQLPKDRFSAERLKGVDSTLKIQPAKLEDSAVYLCASSPPGQNTEAFFGQGTRLTVV.

This clone was recorded many times. J is TRBJ2-1 and V is TRBV27, with 8 bases identical to TRBD1. The germline gives CDR1 MNHEY, CDR2 SMNVEV (reference sequence). The CDR3 totals 21 residues. V shed 4 bases, J shed 0 bases, and the junction held 20 bases outside the gene matches. DNA of the CDR3: TGTGCCAGCAGTTCGGAGTACCGGGACAGGTGGGTTTTGAGCTCCTACAATGAGCAGTTCTTC. Translating gives CASSSEYRDRWVLSSYNEQFF.

The rearrangement uses TRBV5-1 and TRBJ2-1; perhaps TRBD2 as D (6 bases). V was trimmed by 4 bases and J by 8 bases, leaving 16 bases between them. This CDR3 has 14 residues. In germline, CDR1 is SGHRS, CDR2 YFSETQ. CDR3 residues: CASSLRETWDEQFF. The CDR3 nucleotides read TGCGCCAGCAGCCTCCGGGAGACCTGGGATGAGCAGTTCTTC.

The chain joins TRBV19 to TRBJ2-5, with 7 bases that match TRBD1. This CDR3 comprises 14 residues. J lost 2 bases, V lost 5 bases, and 5 bases had no gene match. Germline-derived CDR1 and CDR2 are LNHDA and SQIVND (reference sequence). CDR3: CASSPGQVQETQYF. The CDR3 DNA reads as TGTGCCAGTAGTCCCGGACAGGTGCAAGAGACCCAGTACTTC.